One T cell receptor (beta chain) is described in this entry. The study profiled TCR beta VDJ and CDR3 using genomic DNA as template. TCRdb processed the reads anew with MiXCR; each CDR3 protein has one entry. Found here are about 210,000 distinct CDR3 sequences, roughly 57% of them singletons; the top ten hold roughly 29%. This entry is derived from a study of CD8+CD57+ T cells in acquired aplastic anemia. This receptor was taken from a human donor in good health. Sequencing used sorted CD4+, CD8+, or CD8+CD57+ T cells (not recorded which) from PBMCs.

The CDR3 is CASSEAWQGIGYTF. CDR3 nucleotide sequence: TGTGCCAGCAGTGAAGCTTGGCAGGGGATTGGCTACACCTTC. The V and J genes are TRBV2 and TRBJ1-2; D perhaps matches TRBD1 (6 bases). CDR1 SNHLY and CDR2 FYNNEI come from the germline V gene. The CDR3 runs 14 residues. The V end was cut by 0 bases, the J end by 7 bases, with 12 bases between.